This TCR beta chain is drawn from a study of CD8+ T cells in alopecia areata (dated by TCRdb to 2016 to 2019). For the wider study: Treated patients were enrolled in an open-label pilot trial of oral tofacitinib, 5 to 10 mg twice daily, for moderate-to-severe alopecia areata. Disease severity in treated patients was measured with the SALT score, which quantifies the percentage of affected scalp surface area. Scalp clonality was compared across normal scalp (n=4), patchy alopecia areata scalp (n=8), and alopecia totalis/universalis scalp (n=8). Biopsies were taken from tofacitinib-treated patients at baseline and at 4 and 24 weeks of treatment, and a later scalp biopsy was taken in several of the tofacitinib-treated patients. Patients received tofacitinib for 6 to 18 months and were then followed off drug for 6 months to check for delayed response and recurrence. TCRbeta CDR3 regions were amplified by immunoSEQ multiplex PCR with 35 Vbeta forward and 13 Jbeta reverse primers. To study T cell clonal expansion in alopecia areata, the researchers applied high-throughput TCRbeta sequencing to both the C3H/HeJ mouse model and human patients. Scalp tissue and sorted CD4+ and CD8+ peripheral blood T cells from patchy and totalis/universalis alopecia areata patients and from healthy controls were covered by human TCRbeta sequencing. RNA was extracted with the PAXgene miRNA kit for fixed scalp, the miRNeasy kit for PBMCs, and the RNeasy kit for mouse skin. The paper as a whole reports these results and caveats: Unlike mouse skin, where gammadelta T cells dominate, normal human skin contains resident alphabeta T cells that get sequenced too, which complicates analysis of the scalp TCR repertoire. Compared with mice, TCR sequences shared between patients were less clear, possibly partly because of HLA diversity across the patient population. During tofacitinib treatment, many expanded lesional clones remained in scalp and blood, and this persistence may partly explain relapse after treatment is stopped. Higher clonality and more expanded CD8+ clones were observed in lesional scalp than in normal scalp, particularly in alopecia totalis/universalis, a finding suggestive of antigenic drive. Scalp clonality and the number of expanded CD8+ clones among the top 100 scalp clones were significantly decreased by tofacitinib. Because the treated cohort was small and included a single nonresponder, larger studies are needed to assess links between baseline CD8+ expansion and response.

Receptor libraries were prepared by the immunoSEQ multiplex PCR assay. To provide template for TCR sequencing, every sample had RNA extracted and reverse transcribed into cDNA. SuperScript III was used to make first-strand cDNA, primed with a 2:1 mix of oligo-dT and random hexamers. A synthetic immune receptor repertoire was used to gauge amplification bias, and whatever bias remained was removed computationally. The study's processing was this. After raw reads were preprocessed to remove errors, the CDR3 was defined following IMGT conventions as running from the conserved cysteine to phenylalanine. To get clonality, Shannon entropy was normalized by log2 of the number of productive unique TCRs and the result was subtracted from 1. CD4 or CD8 identity of scalp clones was inferred by cross-referencing scalp TCRbeta sequences with sorted blood CD4 and CD8 repertoires. TCRdb's version of the immuneACCESS table is confined to in-frame rearrangements and falls short of the full clone set. An unresolved V gene accounts for under half of the shortfall where checked; the remainder is of unknown origin. V and J calls and clone size follow that table, whereas D and trimming were derived from the DNA. The sample has some 200,000 clones on record, approximately 45% of them singletons. About 2.6% of the sample goes to the ten largest clones.

The germline V gene specifies SQVTM as CDR1 and ANQGSEA as CDR2. Unmatched junction bases come to 22, with V trimmed by 5 bases and J by 11 bases. The CDR3 sequence holds 16 residues, the cysteine and phenylalanine included. The sequence is cut down to CDR3 DNA, 48 bases in frame from base 1. Concerning this clone: It lacks a known antigen. The record has no base qualities; no much larger clone is one base away.

Taken with the paper, the label for treatment or condition translates to: oral pan-JAK inhibitor, 5-10 mg twice daily. Lesional scalp punch biopsies and peripheral blood were collected from alopecia areata patients. After PBMCs were isolated by density centrifugation and stained for CD3, CD4 and CD8, a FACSAria was used to sort CD4+ and CD8+ T cells. The clonotype was recovered from a human donor with alopecia areata. The specimen was CD4+ T cells sorted from blood, collected at approximately week 37, from a patient treated with tofacitinib. The chain employs TRBV29-1 and TRBJ2-3, with 7 junctional bases fitting TRBD2. This receptor has the CDR3 CSVSGERGFGNLGQYF. The DNA reads as follows: TGCAGCGTTTCGGGCGAGCGGGGTTTTGGCAACTTGGGGCAGTATTTT.